These 21 T cell receptor beta chains came from one sample sequenced in a study of blood T cell repertoires in COVID-19. Method: immunoSEQ multiplex PCR; TCRdb's copy keeps in-frame clones and lacks some. This table holds some 290,000 clones, 87% found once. Sample: peripheral blood. The source is a woman in her forties or fifties who had recovered from COVID-19.

The V gene is TRBV5-6, the J gene TRBJ1-1; D perhaps matches TRBD1 (5 bases). Germline V gene data show CDR1 as SGHDT and CDR2 as YYEEEE. Deletions cut 4 bases from V and 3 bases from J, with 16 bases between. The CDR3 is made up of 15 amino acids. CDR3 sequence: CASSPVGGGDTEAFF. The CDR3 nucleotides read TGTGCCAGCAGCCCTGTCGGGGGTGGGGACACTGAAGCTTTCTTT.

The chain uses TRBV15 and TRBJ2-7, with D perhaps matching TRBD2 (8 bases). Germline CDR1 and CDR2: LNHNV and YYDKDF (reference sequence). The CDR3 length is 14 residues. V gave up 5 bases and J gave up 7 bases, with 18 bases separating them. CDR3 in amino acids: CATSQGGPSGEQYF. The CDR3 DNA reads TGTGCCACCAGCCAAGGGGGCCCTAGCGGGGAGCAGTACTTC.

The chain has TRBV19 and TRBJ2-3; tentative D call: TRBD1 (6 bases). The germline V gene has CDR1 LNHDA and CDR2 SQIVND (reference sequence). There are 15 residues in the CDR3. The V end was cut by 5 bases, the J end by 0 bases, with 12 bases between. CDR3 nucleotide sequence: TGTGCCAGTAGTCCTGGGACACTTAGCACAGATACGCAGTATTTT. As protein: CASSPGTLSTDTQYF.

This clone turned up a few times. The chain employs TRBV27 and TRBJ1-2; D gene uncertain. The CDR3 spans 13 residues. From germline, CDR1 is MNHEY and CDR2 SMNVEV (reference sequence). The V and J ends lost 3 bases and 3 bases respectively, with 8 bases between them. The CDR3 spells CASSFSLHYGYTF. The CDR3 DNA follows: TGTGCCAGCAGTTTTAGCCTCCACTATGGCTACACCTTC.

The chain is built from TRBV11-2 and TRBJ1-5; TRBD1 might be the D (5 bases). Germline lookup yields CDR1 SGHAT and CDR2 FQNNGV. V was trimmed by 6 bases and J by 1 base, leaving 7 bases between them. The CDR3 has 13 amino acids. The DNA for the CDR3 is TGTGCCAGCAGTTGGGGCAGCAATCAGCCCCAGCATTTT. Its protein is CASSWGSNQPQHF. Full variable domain (remainder filled in from reference TRBV11-2 and TRBJ1-5): EAGVAQSPRYKIIEKRQSVAFWCNPISGHATLYWYQQILGQGPKLLIQFQNNGVVDDSQLPKDRFSAERLKGVDSTLKIQPAKLEDSAVYLCASSWGSNQPQHFGDGTRLSIL.

The V call is TRBV19, the J call TRBJ1-2; TRBD1 matches 9 bases. The germline gives CDR1 LNHDA, CDR2 SQIVND (reference sequence). This CDR3 region has 14 residues. V gave up 9 bases and J gave up 4 bases; unmatched junction bases: 9. Written as DNA, the CDR3 is TGTGCCAGCCGGACAGGGGCCCCTCTCTATGGCTACACCTTC. It yields the protein CASRTGAPLYGYTF.

The chain joins TRBV5-1 to TRBJ2-3; 10 nucleotides line up with TRBD1. Germline values: CDR1 SGHRS, CDR2 YFSETQ. The ends lost 4 bases at V and 5 bases at J; junction bases unmatched: 7. The CDR3 runs to 15 residues. For the CDR3, the DNA is TGCGCCAGCAGCACCGGGACAGGGGTCCAAGATACGCAGTATTTT. Amino acid sequence: CASSTGTGVQDTQYF.

The V gene is TRBV7-9, the J gene TRBJ1-1; no definite D call. With 2 bases removed from V and 4 bases from J, the gap between germline ends came to 8 bases. The CDR3 spans 13 residues. CDR1 SEHNR and CDR2 FQNEAQ come from the germline V gene (reference sequence). The CDR3 sequence is CASSLTVGTEAFF. The CDR3 DNA reads as TGTGCCAGCAGCTTAACAGTGGGCACTGAAGCTTTCTTT.

This sequence joins TRBV7-2 and TRBJ2-4; 7 nucleotides line up with TRBD1. With V trimmed by 5 bases and J by 7 bases, 8 bases remained unmatched. CDR3 length: 14 amino acids. Germline V lookup: CDR1 SGHTA, CDR2 FQGNSA. The CDR3 DNA follows: TGTGCCAGCAGCCAGGACAGGCTGAGGAACATTCAGTACTTC. This encodes CASSQDRLRNIQYF.

This clone has only one observation. This chain uses TRBV11-2 with TRBJ1-6; D unresolved. The CDR3 consists of 13 residues. Germline V gene data show CDR1 as SGHAT and CDR2 as FQNNGV. V was cut by 4 bases and J by 6 bases, with 7 bases left in between. CDR3: CASSSLINSPLHF. The CDR3 coding sequence is TGTGCCAGCAGCTCCCTAATTAATTCACCCCTCCACTTT. Using reference TRBV11-2 and TRBJ1-6 for the parts outside the CDR3, the full variable domain is EAGVAQSPRYKIIEKRQSVAFWCNPISGHATLYWYQQILGQGPKLLIQFQNNGVVDDSQLPKDRFSAERLKGVDSTLKIQPAKLEDSAVYLCASSSLINSPLHFGNGTRLTVT.

The chain employs TRBV7-2 and TRBJ2-1; TRBD2 agrees at 7 bases. Germline loops: CDR1 SGHTA, CDR2 FQGNSA. The CDR3 has 13 residues. Trimming took 4 bases from V and 9 from J; bases not matched to a gene: 6. Written as DNA, the CDR3 is TGTGCCAGCAGCTCTAGAGCGGGACGTGAGCAGTTCTTC. Translating it yields CASSSRAGREQFF.

The V gene is TRBV5-5, the J gene TRBJ1-2; perhaps TRBD1 as D (5 bases). Per germline, CDR1 SGHKS and CDR2 YYEKEE (reference sequence). V lost 2 bases, J lost 4 bases, and 15 bases lay in between. The CDR3 runs to 15 residues. The CDR3 here is CASSFSRQGGYGYTF. DNA for the CDR3: TGTGCCAGCAGCTTTTCGAGGCAGGGAGGCTATGGCTACACCTTC.

V gene TRBV5-1 combines with J gene TRBJ2-3, with 14 bases identical to TRBD2. V was clipped by 0 bases and J by 5 bases; unmatched bases: 5. The CDR3 has 17 residues. Germline CDR1 reads SGHRS; CDR2 reads YFSETQ. The CDR3: CASSLGLAGGSVDTQYF. The DNA for the CDR3 is TGCGCCAGCAGCTTGGGACTAGCGGGGGGGAGCGTAGATACGCAGTATTTT.

V usage is TRBV19 and J usage is TRBJ1-5, with D possibly TRBD1 on 5 matching bases. The CDR3 has 15 residues. Trimming cost V 3 bases and J 5 bases, with 14 bases left between them. The germline gives CDR1 LNHDA, CDR2 SQIVND (reference sequence). The CDR3 reads CASSIPGHLHQPQHF. The CDR3 DNA sequence: TGTGCCAGTAGTATCCCAGGACACCTCCATCAGCCCCAGCATTTT.

V and J are TRBV5-4 and TRBJ2-1, with no clear D. The CDR3 covers 16 residues. V lost 1 base to trimming and J lost 3 bases, with 14 bases between them. The germline CDR1 and CDR2 sequences are SGHNT and YYREEE (reference sequence). CDR3 loop: CASSLSSAPIYNEQFF. The CDR3, as DNA: TGTGCCAGCAGCTTGTCCAGCGCGCCTATCTACAATGAGCAGTTCTTC.

This clone was seen a few times. The chain carries TRBV30 and TRBJ2-1; 11 bases match TRBD2. The CDR3 loop spans 14 amino acids. Losses at the gene ends were 4 bases for V and 8 bases for J; bases not matched to a gene: 7. Germline V CDR1 and CDR2: GTSNPN, SVGIG (reference sequence). CDR3 in DNA: TGTGCCTGGAATGACCTAGCGGGAGGCTATGAGCAGTTCTTC. Residues: CAWNDLAGGYEQFF.

The chain joins TRBV5-1 to TRBJ2-3; 7 nucleotides match TRBD2. The ends lost 3 bases at V and 6 bases at J; junction bases unmatched: 4. CDR3 length: 13 residues. CDR1 and CDR2 (germline): SGHRS, YFSETQ. CDR3 DNA: TGCGCCAGCAGCTCCATCGGGGGGGATACGCAGTATTTT. It specifies CASSSIGGDTQYF. Combining the CDR3 with reference TRBV5-1 and TRBJ2-3 gives the whole variable domain KAGVTQTPRYLIKTRGQQVTLSCSPISGHRSVSWYQQTPGQGLQFLFEYFSETQRNKGNFPGRFSGRQFSNSRSEMNVSTLELGDSALYLCASSSIGGDTQYFGPGTRLTVL.

V usage is TRBV21-1 and J usage is TRBJ1-2. TRBV21-1 is designated a pseudogene. The CDR3 is 11 residues long. The CDR3 DNA sequence: TGTGCCAGCAGCCCTCGAAACGGGGACACCTTC. The encoded protein is CASSPRNGDTF.

Here the CDR3 reads CASSRGSGNTIYF. In DNA form, the CDR3 reads TGTGCCAGCAGCCGCGGATCTGGAAACACCATATATTTT. The gene calls are TRBV5-6 and TRBJ1-3, with D uncertain. Trimming removed 4 bases at V and 1 base at J, with 6 bases between. CDR3 length equals 13 residues. Germline CDR1 reads SGHDT; CDR2 reads YYEEEE.

CDR3 nucleotides: TGCGCCAGCAGCCCTATACGACAGAACACCGGGGAGCTGTTTTTT. Residues: CASSPIRQNTGELFF. J is TRBJ2-2 and V is TRBV5-1, with D uncertain. Germline CDR1 reads SGHRS; CDR2 reads YFSETQ. Trimming took off 4 bases at V and 1 base at J, with 11 bases between the two ends. The CDR3 length is 15 residues.

The chain is built from TRBV6-6 and TRBJ1-2, with D possibly TRBD1 on 5 matching bases. Trimming took 0 bases from V and 5 from J, leaving 10 bases between them. CDR3 length: 14 amino acids. Germline V CDR1 and CDR2: MNHNY, SVGAGI (reference sequence). The CDR3 sequence: CASSYSAQVYGYTF. CDR3 coding DNA: TGTGCCAGCAGTTACTCGGCACAGGTATATGGCTACACCTTC.